This T cell receptor (beta chain) was identified during a study of T cell responses to AZD1222 COVID-19 vaccine. This clone is a singleton in its sample. Its antigen is undetermined. Study findings and constraints: It was only 6 or 7 AZD1222 recipients who were seropositive at baseline.

The protocol was immunoSEQ multiplex PCR, while the TCRdb copy is restricted to in-frame clones and leaves out a portion. This sample has roughly 95,000 clones, with 90% to 95% found just once. The V gene lost 6 bases and the J gene lost 0 bases, with 14 bases spanning the gap. This CDR3 region has 15 residues. Germline assignment: CDR1 SQVTM and CDR2 ANQGSEA. This sequence joins TRBV29-1 and TRBJ2-2; tentative D call: TRBD1 (6 bases). The origin of this receptor is an adult who received the AZD1222 COVID-19 vaccine. The sample in question was peripheral blood, obtained 28 days after the second AZD1222 dose. The CDR3 region is CSVRSTGSNTGELFF. The CDR3 DNA reads as TGCAGCGTGAGGTCGACAGGTTCGAACACCGGGGAGCTGTTTTTT.